The clone carrying this T cell receptor (beta chain) was detected a few times. Its antigen is unidentified. The data are from a study of blood T cells in healthy people across ages. Together with a sample-barcoded 5' primer, a J-beta primer mix was included in a second PCR lasting about 6 to 11 cycles. TCRdb reanalysed the 5' RACE reads using MiXCR and keeps one entry per CDR3 protein. The sample lists some 780,000 distinct CDR3 sequences; 45% to 70% were seen once. Study-wide results and caveats: Per million T cells, the diversity of TCR beta decreased roughly linearly as age advanced.

Trimming took 1 base from V and 3 from J, leaving 3 bases between them. The CDR3 has 12 amino acids. The germline V gene encodes CDR1 SGHTA and CDR2 FQGNSA. This receptor was taken from a man aged 35-49 years in good health. The rearrangement joins TRBV7-2 to TRBJ1-2; D not resolved. The specimen was blood. CDR3 nucleotides: TGTGCCAGCAGCTTAGTGGACTATGGCTACACCTTC. This encodes CASSLVDYGYTF. Full variable domain (remainder filled in from reference TRBV7-2 and TRBJ1-2): GAGVSQSPSNKVTEKGKDVELRCDPISGHTALYWYRQSLGQGLEFLIYFQGNSAPDKSGLPSDRFSAERTGGSVSTLTIQRTQQEDSAVYLCASSLVDYGYTFGSGTRLTVV.